This TCR beta chain was profiled in a study of Graves' ophthalmopathy and Graves' hyperthyroidism. As the template, RNA transcripts were used to amplify TCR beta CDR3 regions. Second-round multiplex PCR came after a first-round RT-PCR that employed HTBI primers. TCRdb called the multiplex PCR reads again in MiXCR, with one record for every CDR3 protein. The data contain some 520,000 distinct CDR3 sequences, around 15% of them singletons. This clonotype was detected ten times or more. V gave up 2 bases and J gave up 1 base; unmatched junction bases: 4. This CDR3 has 16 residues. Germline V CDR1 and CDR2: MNHEY, SVGAGI.

Sequencing was performed on blood. The J gene is TRBJ1-1, the V gene TRBV6-5, with TRBD1 identical over 10 bases. The receptor's source is a woman aged 30 to 39 with Graves' ophthalmopathy. The CDR3 bases are TGTGCCAGCAGTTACCGACAGGGGGCTTCGAACACTGAAGCTTTCTTT. Translated: CASSYRQGASNTEAFF.